One T cell receptor beta chain is described in this entry. The target antigen is unknown. The data belong to a study of response to subunit inactivated influenza vaccine. Via MiXCR, TCRdb re-called the RT-PCR reads, giving one row per CDR3 protein. This sample has roughly 520,000 distinct CDR3 sequences, with over 25% found just once. V was cut by 5 bases and J by 4 bases, with 16 bases left in between. CDR3 length equals 15 residues. Germline V gene sequence: CDR1 MNHEY, CDR2 SMNVEV (reference sequence). Findings and limits, study-wide: Each seasonal influenza vaccination, the authors suggested, recruits few new T cells.

The sequences come from CD4+ T cells sorted from PBMCs, collected less than 6 days after vaccination. This TCR was sampled from a man aged 50 to 60 who received an inactivated influenza vaccine. The gene calls are TRBV27 and TRBJ2-3; the D gene is possibly TRBD1 (6 bases). The CDR3 bases are TGTGCCAGCAGTCCCAAATTAACAGGGTCAGATACGCAGTATTTT. It encodes CASSPKLTGSDTQYF.